The clone carrying this T cell receptor beta chain was seen only a few times. What it recognizes is unknown. RNA transcripts yielded amplified TCR beta CDR3 regions. HTBI-primed RT-PCR formed the first round, and a multiplex PCR formed the second. Via MiXCR, TCRdb re-called the multiplex PCR reads, giving one row per CDR3 protein. The table includes around 1,200,000 distinct CDR3 sequences, about 40% detected once. Germline CDR1 and CDR2: MNHNS and SASEGT. Trimming took 6 bases from V and 4 from J; bases not matched to a gene: 4. The CDR3 totals 13 residues. These data are taken from a study of Graves' ophthalmopathy and Graves' hyperthyroidism. New diagnoses, under 2 months' duration, and ages 18 to 65 characterized the hyperthyroidism patients. Study-wide findings and caveats: This model predicted ophthalmopathy progression (sensitivity around 70%, specificity around 72%).

This clonotype was obtained from an adult man with Graves' hyperthyroidism. V is TRBV6-1 and J is TRBJ1-1, with 8 bases identical to TRBD1. Material: peripheral blood or thyroid tissue (not recorded which). CDR3 sequence (DNA): TGTGCCAGCAGGGCCACAGGGGGCACTGAAGCTTTCTTT. Translation gives CASRATGGTEAFF.